Following are 15 T cell receptor beta chains from one sample sequenced in a study of T cell responses to AZD1222 COVID-19 vaccine. Clones were read by immunoSEQ multiplex PCR, and TCRdb kept only the in-frame ones, dropping some. The table lists more than 100,000 clones, roughly 84% of them singletons. The specimen was peripheral blood, collected on day 0 of AZD1222 vaccination. All receptors come from an adult in good health.

The rearrangement links TRBV9 to TRBJ2-1, with TRBD2 identical over 9 bases. V was clipped by 0 bases and J by 10 bases; unmatched bases: 8. CDR3 length: 15 residues. From germline, CDR1 is SGDLS and CDR2 YYNGEE. CDR3 bases: TGTGCCAGCAGCGTAGGCGATAGCGGGGGCCCCGAGCAGTTCTTC. This translates into CASSVGDSGGPEQFF.

V gene TRBV7-2 combines with J gene TRBJ1-2; D gene ambiguous. Germline loops: CDR1 SGHTA, CDR2 FQGNSA. Trimming removed 5 bases at V and 6 bases at J, with 16 bases between. The CDR3 contains 14 residues. CDR3 sequence: CASSHDSRNNGYTF. The CDR3 DNA sequence: TGTGCCAGCAGCCATGATTCCAGGAACAATGGCTACACCTTC.

The chain is built from TRBV3-1 (or the pseudogene TRBV3-2) and TRBJ1-1, with 8 bases aligning to TRBD1. The CDR3 has 15 amino acids. CDR1 and CDR2 from the germline V gene are LGHDT and YNNKEL (reference sequence). Germline trimming cut 3 bases from V and 3 bases from J; bases unmatched to any gene: 6. Written as DNA, the CDR3 is TGTGCCAGCAGCCAGGACAGGGACGGGGACACTGAAGCTTTCTTT. This sequence encodes CASSQDRDGDTEAFF.

This sequence joins TRBV6-5 and TRBJ2-1, with 14 positions matching TRBD2. CDR3 length: 14 residues. Germline lookup yields CDR1 MNHEY and CDR2 SVGAGI. Germline trimming cut 2 bases from V and 12 bases from J; bases unmatched to any gene: 3. The CDR3 sequence: CASSYRTSGGTQFF. The CDR3 coding sequence is TGTGCCAGCAGTTACCGGACTAGCGGGGGGACGCAGTTCTTC.

This chain uses TRBV12-3 or TRBV12-4 with TRBJ1-5; D may be TRBD1 (5 bases). This CDR3 has 12 amino acids. V was pared by 6 bases and J by 7 bases, with 10 bases between. This chain's CDR3 is CASRRGGQPQHF. The CDR3 DNA sequence: TGTGCCAGCAGGAGGGGAGGGCAGCCCCAGCATTTT.

This clone was seen ten or more times. The chain employs TRBV6-5 and TRBJ2-7; D possibly corresponds to TRBD1 (6 bases). The length of the CDR3 is 14 residues. CDR1 MNHEY and CDR2 SVGAGI come from the germline V gene. V shed 5 bases and J shed 3 bases, with 14 bases lying between them. The CDR3 spells CASSPTGWNYEQYF. The CDR3 DNA is TGTGCCAGCAGTCCGACAGGCTGGAACTACGAGCAGTACTTC.

The genes are TRBV11-3 and TRBJ1-5; D may be TRBD1 (5 bases). This CDR3 spans 18 amino acids. V was cut by 1 base and J by 5 bases, with 21 bases left in between. From germline, CDR1 is SGHNT and CDR2 YENEEA. CDR3 in amino acids: CASSLVICRTPSDQPQHF. Here the CDR3 DNA reads TGTGCCAGCAGCTTAGTGATATGTAGGACACCGTCCGATCAGCCCCAGCATTTT.

In its sample, this clone was seen a few times. This sequence joins TRBV7-8 and TRBJ2-7; possibly TRBD1 or TRBD2 for D (5 bases each). Trimming stripped 2 bases from V and 6 bases from J, with 17 bases between. CDR1 is SGHVS, CDR2 FQNEAQ, per germline. CDR3 length: 15 residues. The CDR3 is CASSLSSGPGFEQYF. DNA of the CDR3: TGTGCCAGCAGCTTATCGTCGGGGCCGGGATTCGAGCAGTACTTC.

V is TRBV7-9 and J is TRBJ1-2, with unresolved D. Germline V gene data show CDR1 as SEHNR and CDR2 as FQNEAQ (reference sequence). CDR3 length: 11 residues. The CDR3 here is CATRENYGYTF. The DNA of the CDR3 is TGTGCGACACGGGAGAACTATGGCTACACCTTC. Variable domain in full (rest from reference TRBV7-9 and TRBJ1-2): DTGVSQNPRHKITKRGQNVTFRCDPISEHNRLYWYRQTLGQGPEFLTYFQNEAQLEKSRLLSDRFSAERPKGSFSTLEIQRTEQGDSAMYLCATRENYGYTFGSGTRLTVV.

The gene calls are TRBV27 and TRBJ2-7, with 9 bases aligning to TRBD2. The length of the CDR3 is 17 residues. V dropped 5 bases and J dropped 0; count of bases not matched to a gene: 11. CDR1 and CDR2 from the germline V gene are MNHEY and SMNVEV (reference sequence). The DNA for the CDR3 is TGTGCCAGCAGTATTAAGGCGCCGGGACTAGCCTCCTACGAGCAGTACTTC. Its protein is CASSIKAPGLASYEQYF.

V usage is TRBV4-1 and J usage is TRBJ1-1; the D gene is possibly TRBD1 (5 bases). The V end was cut by 6 bases, the J end by 3 bases, with 14 bases between. The CDR3 extends over 14 amino acids. Germline CDR1 and CDR2: MGHRA and YSYEKL. The CDR3 is CASRGVRGHTEAFF. As DNA, the CDR3 is TGCGCCAGCAGGGGGGTGAGGGGACACACTGAAGCTTTCTTT.

V and J are TRBV10-2 and TRBJ2-7; D remains ambiguous. V was pared by 7 bases and J by 4 bases, with 11 bases between. Germline V gene data show CDR1 as WSHSY and CDR2 as SAAADI. The CDR3 has 12 amino acids. The CDR3 loop is CASTGSPYEQYF. CDR3 nucleotide sequence: TGCGCCAGCACCGGGTCCCCTTACGAGCAGTACTTC.

V gene TRBV2 combines with J gene TRBJ2-7; D ambiguous. This CDR3 is 14 amino acids long. V was clipped by 7 bases and J by 0 bases, with 13 bases between them. Per the germline V gene, CDR1 is SNHLY and CDR2 is FYNNEI. The DNA for the CDR3 is TGTGCCAGCAACCCCGCGTTGGGCTCCTACGAGCAGTACTTC. It is translated as CASNPALGSYEQYF.

J is TRBJ2-3 and V is TRBV7-8; TRBD2 matches at 7 bases. Trimming at V came to 5 bases and at J to 1 base, leaving 12 bases not matched to a gene. CDR3 length: 17 amino acids. Per the germline V gene, CDR1 is SGHVS and CDR2 is FQNEAQ. CDR3 in amino acids: CASSPFRGVRGTDTQYF. CDR3 sequence (DNA): TGTGCCAGCAGCCCCTTCCGGGGGGTCCGGGGCACAGATACGCAGTATTTT.

This chain links TRBV27 with TRBJ2-1; 9 bases agree with TRBD1. Germline V gene data show CDR1 as MNHEY and CDR2 as SMNVEV (reference sequence). The CDR3 has 15 residues. After removal of 6 bases from V and 1 base from J, the junction contained 4 bases not matched to a gene. In nucleotides, the CDR3 is TGTGCCAGCAGGCGACAGGGGGAGTCCTACAATGAGCAGTTCTTC. Its protein is CASRRQGESYNEQFF.